A selection of T cell receptor beta chains follows, all from one sample in a study of T cell responses to AZD1222 COVID-19 vaccine. The repertoire was sequenced with immunoSEQ multiplex PCR; TCRdb's copy has only in-frame clones and lacks some. The repertoire holds more than 95,000 clones, roughly nine tenths seen once, with approximately 1.5% in the top ten. The sample was peripheral blood, taken on day 0 of AZD1222 vaccination. The receptors derive from an adult in good health. The CDR3 runs from the conserved cysteine through the conserved F or W. Fields, in order: CDR3 protein, CDR3 DNA, D gene, J gene, V gene, clone size. The D gene is left open where the match is weak. Rows may omit the clone size; those that give it use once, few, many or a size class.

CDR3aa: CATSDGGGTSPSAYSNQPQHF; CDR3nt: TGTGCCACCAGTGATGGAGGGGGGACGTCCCCTTCAGCGTATAGCAATCAGCCCCAGCATTTT; d_gene: -; j_gene: TRBJ1-5; v_gene: TRBV24-1; abundance: once
CDR3aa: CSAQVLGVATGELFF; CDR3nt: TGCAGCGCACAAGTCCTAGGGGTGGCAACCGGGGAGCTGTTTTTT; d_gene: -; j_gene: TRBJ2-2; v_gene: TRBV29-1; abundance: -
CDR3aa: CASSLGGTYEQYF; CDR3nt: TGTGCCAGCAGCTTGGGCGGGACGTACGAGCAGTACTTC; d_gene: -; j_gene: TRBJ2-7; v_gene: TRBV7-6; abundance: -
CDR3aa: CASSVSEMNTEAFF; CDR3nt: TGTGCCAGCAGCGTAAGCGAGATGAACACTGAAGCTTTCTTT; d_gene: -; j_gene: TRBJ1-1; v_gene: TRBV9; abundance: -
CDR3aa: CAISESDRPNEKLFF; CDR3nt: TGTGCCATCAGTGAGTCTGACAGGCCTAATGAAAAACTGTTTTTT; d_gene: -; j_gene: TRBJ1-4; v_gene: TRBV10-3; abundance: -
CDR3aa: CASSDPGGDGYTF; CDR3nt: TGTGCCAGCAGTGACCCAGGGGGAGACGGCTACACCTTC; d_gene: TRBD1; j_gene: TRBJ1-2; v_gene: TRBV25-1; abundance: -
CDR3aa: CASSQDRGPYGYTF; CDR3nt: TGTGCCAGCAGCCAAGATCGGGGGCCCTATGGCTACACCTTC; d_gene: -; j_gene: TRBJ1-2; v_gene: TRBV3-1/TRBV3-2; abundance: -
CDR3aa: CASSQEATGTRAGYTF; CDR3nt: TGCGCCAGCAGCCAAGAAGCGACAGGGACTAGGGCGGGCTACACCTTC; d_gene: TRBD1; j_gene: TRBJ1-2; v_gene: TRBV4-3; abundance: once
CDR3aa: CASSIYGQGSNEQYF; CDR3nt: TGTGCCAGTAGTATATATGGACAGGGTTCCAACGAGCAGTACTTC; d_gene: TRBD1; j_gene: TRBJ2-7; v_gene: TRBV19; abundance: -
CDR3aa: CSVEEQVNYGYTF; CDR3nt: TGCAGCGTTGAAGAACAGGTTAACTATGGCTACACCTTC; d_gene: -; j_gene: TRBJ1-2; v_gene: TRBV29-1; abundance: -
CDR3aa: CASSQEAGGLEDTQYF; CDR3nt: TGCGCCAGCAGCCAGGAAGCGGGAGGGCTTGAAGATACGCAGTATTTT; d_gene: TRBD2; j_gene: TRBJ2-3; v_gene: TRBV4-3; abundance: once
CDR3aa: CASSIPDRRGYTF; CDR3nt: TGTGCCAGTAGTATCCCCGACAGAAGAGGCTACACCTTC; d_gene: -; j_gene: TRBJ1-2; v_gene: TRBV19; abundance: few
CDR3aa: CASSYYSALNTEAFF; CDR3nt: TGTGCCAGCAGTTACTACAGCGCCCTGAACACTGAAGCTTTCTTT; d_gene: -; j_gene: TRBJ1-1; v_gene: TRBV6-5; abundance: -
CDR3aa: CASSPRWDEQFF; CDR3nt: TGTGCCAGCAGCCCTCGCTGGGATGAGCAGTTCTTC; d_gene: -; j_gene: TRBJ2-1; v_gene: TRBV3-1/TRBV3-2; abundance: -
CDR3aa: CASTMTSGSSEQYF; CDR3nt: TGTGCCAGCACCATGACTAGCGGGAGTAGCGAGCAGTACTTC; d_gene: TRBD2; j_gene: TRBJ2-7; v_gene: TRBV6-5; abundance: -
CDR3aa: CASSQVLYTDTQYF; CDR3nt: TGCGCCAGCAGCCAAGTCTTATACACAGATACGCAGTATTTT; d_gene: -; j_gene: TRBJ2-3; v_gene: TRBV4-1; abundance: -
CDR3aa: CASGYTGELFF; CDR3nt: TGCGCCAGCGGTTACACCGGGGAGCTGTTTTTT; d_gene: -; j_gene: TRBJ2-2; v_gene: TRBV5-1; abundance: -
CDR3aa: CASSQEGDSERLAEQYF; CDR3nt: TGCGCCAGCAGCCAAGAAGGGGACAGTGAAAGGTTGGCCGAGCAGTACTTC; d_gene: TRBD1; j_gene: TRBJ2-7; v_gene: TRBV4-1; abundance: -
CDR3aa: CAWTRGLAHNNEQFF; CDR3nt: TGTGCCTGGACCCGCGGACTAGCACATAACAATGAGCAGTTCTTC; d_gene: TRBD2; j_gene: TRBJ2-1; v_gene: TRBV30; abundance: -
CDR3aa: CASSLGALRGNQPQHF; CDR3nt: TGTGCCAGCAGCTTAGGGGCCTTACGGGGCAATCAGCCCCAGCATTTT; d_gene: -; j_gene: TRBJ1-5; v_gene: TRBV7-6; abundance: once
CDR3aa: CASSSRDREEKLFF; CDR3nt: TGTGCCAGCAGCTCCCGGGACAGGGAAGAAAAACTGTTTTTT; d_gene: TRBD1; j_gene: TRBJ1-4; v_gene: TRBV11-1; abundance: -
CDR3aa: CASSLGHQPQHF; CDR3nt: TGTGCCAGCAGTTTGGGCCATCAGCCCCAGCATTTT; d_gene: -; j_gene: TRBJ1-5; v_gene: TRBV28; abundance: -
CDR3aa: CASSRGGPGNTEAFF; CDR3nt: TGTGCCAGCAGTCGAGGAGGGCCGGGGAACACTGAAGCTTTCTTT; d_gene: -; j_gene: TRBJ1-1; v_gene: TRBV6-5; abundance: -
CDR3aa: CASSLGQNTGELFF; CDR3nt: TGTGCCAGCAGCTTGGGTCAGAACACCGGGGAGCTGTTTTTT; d_gene: -; j_gene: TRBJ2-2; v_gene: TRBV5-4; abundance: once
CDR3aa: CASSFRVNTEAFF; CDR3nt: TGTGCCAGCAGTTTTCGTGTGAACACTGAAGCTTTCTTT; d_gene: -; j_gene: TRBJ1-1; v_gene: TRBV28; abundance: -
CDR3aa: CASSERTLNSPLHF; CDR3nt: TGTGCCAGCAGTGAAAGGACCTTGAATTCACCCCTCCACTTT; d_gene: -; j_gene: TRBJ1-6; v_gene: TRBV2; abundance: -
CDR3aa: CASSVTEISYNEQFF; CDR3nt: TGTGCCAGCAGCGTCACGGAGATCTCCTACAATGAGCAGTTCTTC; d_gene: -; j_gene: TRBJ2-1; v_gene: TRBV9; abundance: -
CDR3aa: CASAITGTGASYEQYF; CDR3nt: TGTGCCAGTGCAATAACCGGGACAGGGGCCTCCTACGAGCAGTACTTC; d_gene: TRBD1; j_gene: TRBJ2-7; v_gene: TRBV19; abundance: -
CDR3aa: CANHPAGPTDTQYF; CDR3nt: TGTGCCAACCACCCAGCGGGGCCCACAGATACGCAGTATTTT; d_gene: TRBD2; j_gene: TRBJ2-3; v_gene: TRBV11-2; abundance: -
CDR3aa: CASTPSTIAGAPGELFF; CDR3nt: TGTGCCAGTACCCCTAGCACGATAGCGGGAGCTCCCGGGGAGCTGTTTTTT; d_gene: TRBD2; j_gene: TRBJ2-2; v_gene: TRBV19; abundance: -
CDR3aa: CASSSYRGEQYF; CDR3nt: TGTGCCAGCAGCTCCTACAGGGGAGAGCAGTACTTC; d_gene: TRBD1; j_gene: TRBJ2-7; v_gene: TRBV11-3; abundance: -
CDR3aa: CASRRTGELFF; CDR3nt: TGTGCCAGCAGGCGCACCGGGGAGCTGTTTTTT; d_gene: -; j_gene: TRBJ2-2; v_gene: TRBV2; abundance: -
CDR3aa: CASSYSGPNYGYTF; CDR3nt: TGTGCCAGCAGTTACTCGGGGCCCAACTATGGCTACACCTTC; d_gene: -; j_gene: TRBJ1-2; v_gene: TRBV6-5; abundance: -
CDR3aa: CASSLDRTLDSNQPQHF; CDR3nt: TGTGCCAGCAGCTTAGATCGGACACTTGATAGCAATCAGCCCCAGCATTTT; d_gene: -; j_gene: TRBJ1-5; v_gene: TRBV7-9; abundance: -
CDR3aa: CASSLTGYEQYF; CDR3nt: TGTGCCAGCAGCCTAACAGGTTACGAGCAGTACTTC; d_gene: -; j_gene: TRBJ2-7; v_gene: TRBV27; abundance: few